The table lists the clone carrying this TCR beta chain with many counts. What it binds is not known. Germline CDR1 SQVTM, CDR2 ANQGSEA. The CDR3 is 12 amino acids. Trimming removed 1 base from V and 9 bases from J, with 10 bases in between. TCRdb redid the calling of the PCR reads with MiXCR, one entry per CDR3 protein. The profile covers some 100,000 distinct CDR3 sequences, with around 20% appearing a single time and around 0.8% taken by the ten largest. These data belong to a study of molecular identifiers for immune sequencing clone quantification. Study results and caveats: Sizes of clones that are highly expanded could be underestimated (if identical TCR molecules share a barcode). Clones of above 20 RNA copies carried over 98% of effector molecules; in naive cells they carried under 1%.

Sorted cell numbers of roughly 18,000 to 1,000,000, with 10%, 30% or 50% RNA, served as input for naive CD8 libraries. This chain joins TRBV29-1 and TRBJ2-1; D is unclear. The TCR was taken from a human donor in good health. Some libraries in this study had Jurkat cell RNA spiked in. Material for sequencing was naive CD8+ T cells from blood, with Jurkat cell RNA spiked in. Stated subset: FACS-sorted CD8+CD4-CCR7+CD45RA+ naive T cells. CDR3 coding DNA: TGCAGCGTTGAAGGTCCATCGGGTGAGCAGTTCTTC. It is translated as CSVEGPSGEQFF.